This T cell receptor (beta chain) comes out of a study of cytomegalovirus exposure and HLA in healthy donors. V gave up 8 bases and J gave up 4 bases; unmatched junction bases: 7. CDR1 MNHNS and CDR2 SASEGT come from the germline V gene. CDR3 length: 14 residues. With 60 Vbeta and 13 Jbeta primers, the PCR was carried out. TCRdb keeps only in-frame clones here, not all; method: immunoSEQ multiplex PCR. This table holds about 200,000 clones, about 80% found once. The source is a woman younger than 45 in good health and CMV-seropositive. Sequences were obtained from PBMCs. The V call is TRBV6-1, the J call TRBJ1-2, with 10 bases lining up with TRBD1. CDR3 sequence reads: CASAWTGGTYGYTF. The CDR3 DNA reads TGTGCCAGCGCCTGGACAGGGGGTACCTATGGCTACACCTTC.